A single sample is the source of the 18 T cell receptor beta chains below, sequenced in a study of OX40 agonist ivuxolimab in advanced cancers. The assay was immunoSEQ multiplex PCR, and TCRdb's table has in-frame clones only and misses some. The sample consists of around 37,000 clones, 83% of them appearing once. The sample was CD4+ or CD8+ T cells sorted from blood, taken in a trial of the OX40 agonist ivuxolimab. These receptor sequences come from an adult with an advanced solid tumor such as melanoma, head and neck, liver or kidney cancer.

The chain links TRBV27 to TRBJ2-2, with unresolved D. The germline gives CDR1 MNHEY, CDR2 SMNVEV (reference sequence). The CDR3 length is 14 residues. CDR3 in DNA: TGTGCGTCGACTGAACTTCTGAACACCGGGGAGCTGTTTTTT. It specifies CASTELLNTGELFF.

Details on this clone: A much more abundant neighbour one base away suggests this may be a read error. Other DNA sequences in this sample translate to the same CDR3. The V gene is TRBV28, the J gene TRBJ2-7, with D possibly TRBD2 on 5 matching bases. The CDR3 has 13 amino acids. Germline-derived CDR1 and CDR2 are MDHEN and SYDVKM. The CDR3 is CASKSTGTYEQYF. CDR3 nucleotide sequence: TGTGCTAGCAAAAGTACCGGGACCTACGAGCAGTACTTC.

The chain combines TRBV9 with TRBJ2-1; D is perhaps TRBD2 (6 bases). In germline, CDR1 is SGDLS, CDR2 YYNGEE. V dropped 6 bases and J dropped 3 bases, with 16 bases sitting between them. The CDR3 length is 15 residues. The CDR3 loop reads CASTPGGTFYNEQFF. In DNA, the CDR3 is TGTGCCAGCACCCCCGGCGGGACCTTCTACAATGAGCAGTTCTTC.

The chain is built from TRBV7-2 and TRBJ2-1, with 7 bases identical to TRBD2. The V and J ends lost 3 bases and 8 bases, in that order; junction bases with no gene match: 16. This CDR3 is built from 17 residues. Germline assignment: CDR1 SGHTA and CDR2 FQGNSA. The CDR3 nucleotides are TGTGCCAGCAGCTTGTCGTTAGGGGACTATCGCCCCGATGAGCAGTTCTTC. Translating gives CASSLSLGDYRPDEQFF.

The chain has TRBV7-9 and TRBJ2-7; D is uncertain. This CDR3 spans 15 amino acids. The ends were cut back, 3 bases at V and 7 bases at J, with 19 bases in the middle. Germline CDR1 is SEHNR and CDR2 is FQNEAQ (reference sequence). The CDR3 DNA sequence: TGTGCCAGCAGCTTCGTAGGTAGCCGACCCGGGGAGCAGTACTTC. Translation gives CASSFVGSRPGEQYF. The complete variable domain, with remaining parts taken from reference TRBV7-9 and TRBJ2-7, reads DTGVSQNPRHKITKRGQNVTFRCDPISEHNRLYWYRQTLGQGPEFLTYFQNEAQLEKSRLLSDRFSAERPKGSFSTLEIQRTEQGDSAMYLCASSFVGSRPGEQYFGPGTRLTVT.

The chain uses TRBV4-3 and TRBJ1-2; a weak D match, TRBD1 (5 bases). V dropped 1 base and J dropped 2 bases, with 11 bases sitting between them. CDR1 and CDR2 (germline): LGHNA, YSLEER. The CDR3 has 15 amino acids. CDR3 amino acids: CASSQVGADNYGYTF. In DNA form, the CDR3 reads TGCGCCAGCAGCCAAGTCGGGGCCGACAACTATGGCTACACCTTC.

This rearrangement joins TRBV7-9 to TRBJ2-2; 12 nucleotides line up with TRBD2. The germline V gene encodes CDR1 SEHNR and CDR2 FQNEAQ (reference sequence). The CDR3 is made up of 17 amino acids. J was trimmed by 0 bases and V by 4 bases; bases with no gene match: 3. In DNA, the CDR3 is TGTGCCAGCAGCTCGGGACTAGCGGGCCCGAACACCGGGGAGCTGTTTTTT. This codes for CASSSGLAGPNTGELFF.

This chain joins TRBV6-5 and TRBJ2-3; D is undetermined. The CDR3 totals 12 residues. Germline lookup yields CDR1 MNHEY and CDR2 SVGAGI. V was shortened by 0 bases and J by 5 bases, with 3 bases between the two germline ends. CDR3 residues: CASSYSGDTQYF. CDR3 bases: TGTGCCAGCAGTTACTCTGGAGATACGCAGTATTTT.

This chain links TRBV7-9 with TRBJ2-5; either TRBD1 or TRBD2 may supply D (5 bases each). The CDR3 extends over 14 amino acids. The germline gives CDR1 SEHNR, CDR2 FQNEAQ (reference sequence). The V end was cut by 4 bases, the J end by 1 base, with 10 bases between. CDR3: CASSSGTLQETQYF. DNA for the CDR3: TGTGCCAGCAGCTCCGGGACCCTCCAAGAGACCCAGTACTTC.

The rearrangement joins TRBV27 to TRBJ2-1, with TRBD2 as a possible D gene (5 bases). This CDR3 region has 14 residues. CDR1 MNHEY and CDR2 SMNVEV come from the germline V gene (reference sequence). Trimming took 1 base from V and 8 from J, leaving 12 bases between them. The DNA of the CDR3 is TGTGCCAGCAGTTTATTCCTCTCCGGGGATGAGCAGTTCTTC. This sequence encodes CASSLFLSGDEQFF.

In its sample, this clone was seen a few times. J is TRBJ2-3 and V is TRBV6-4; 11 positions agree with TRBD2. CDR3 length: 18 residues. Trimming cost V 5 bases and J 6 bases; bases outside gene matches: 16. Germline-derived CDR1 and CDR2 are MRHNA and SNTAGT. CDR3 nucleotide sequence: TGTGCCAGCAGTCCGACCCCCGAACTAGCGGGGGATGAGGATACGCAGTATTTT. Amino acid sequence: CASSPTPELAGDEDTQYF.

This clone was observed once. The rearrangement uses TRBV7-9 and TRBJ2-1; D is undetermined. The V gene's germline CDR1 is SEHNR and CDR2 FQNEAQ (reference sequence). There are 10 residues in the CDR3. V lost 8 bases and J lost 7, with 6 bases in between. The CDR3, as DNA: TGTGCCAGCGGGCTGAATGAGCAGTTCTTC. Residues: CASGLNEQFF.

The rearrangement uses TRBV19 and TRBJ2-1; D is perhaps TRBD2 (7 bases). The CDR3 covers 17 residues. Germline V gives CDR1 LNHDA, CDR2 SQIVND (reference sequence). Trimming shortened V by 2 bases and J by 3 bases, and 17 bases separated the two germline ends. CDR3 sequence: CASSITRGDTIYNEQFF. The CDR3 DNA reads as TGTGCCAGTAGTATAACCCGGGGGGACACGATCTACAATGAGCAGTTCTTC.

The J gene is TRBJ1-1, the V gene TRBV6-6; TRBD1 matches at 8 bases. Germline V gives CDR1 MNHNY, CDR2 SVGAGI (reference sequence). The V segment lost 4 bases and the J segment 5 bases; nucleotides outside the gene matches: 6. This CDR3 has 14 residues. The CDR3 region is CASSSQGAGTEAFF. As DNA, the CDR3 is TGTGCCAGCAGTTCTCAGGGGGCAGGTACTGAAGCTTTCTTT.

The chain employs TRBV27 and TRBJ2-3, with 7 bases aligning to TRBD1. V shed 3 bases and J 2 bases; nucleotides not matched to a gene: 2. The CDR3 is 14 amino acids. Germline V gene sequence: CDR1 MNHEY, CDR2 SMNVEV (reference sequence). The CDR3 region has the DNA TGTGCCAGCAGTTTGGGACAGTACACAGATACGCAGTATTTT. This gives the protein CASSLGQYTDTQYF.

The chain recombines TRBV4-2 with TRBJ2-3; D call uncertain. The CDR3 is made up of 14 amino acids. Between the trimmed V and J ends, which lost 1 base and 4 bases, there was a span of 9 bases. Germline V gene data show CDR1 as LGHNA and CDR2 as YNFKEQ. The CDR3 here is CASSQGVRSDTQYF. The CDR3 DNA sequence: TGTGCCAGCAGCCAAGGGGTCCGGTCAGATACGCAGTATTTT.

The chain carries TRBV7-3 and TRBJ1-5; D unresolved. The CDR3 extends over 14 amino acids. CDR1 and CDR2 from the germline V gene are SGHTA and FQGTGA. V was shortened by 6 bases and J by 2 bases, with 11 bases between the two germline ends. The CDR3 DNA sequence: TGTGCCAGCAGGTTGGCCCTCGGCAATCAGCCCCAGCATTTT. It encodes CASRLALGNQPQHF. The full variable domain, in which reference TRBV7-3 and TRBJ1-5 provide the parts outside the CDR3, is GAGVSQTPSNKVTEKGKYVELRCDPISGHTALYWYRQSLGQGPEFLIYFQGTGAADDSGLPNDRFFAVRPEGSVSTLKIQRTERGDSAVYLCASRLALGNQPQHFGDGTRLSIL.

The chain joins TRBV4-2 to TRBJ2-1, with TRBD2 matching 9 bases. Losses at the gene ends were 5 bases for V and 4 bases for J; bases not matched to a gene: 3. The length of the CDR3 is 14 residues. The germline CDR1 and CDR2 sequences are LGHNA and YNFKEQ. DNA of the CDR3: TGTGCCAGCAGCTTGACTAGCGGATACAATGAGCAGTTCTTC. Amino acid sequence: CASSLTSGYNEQFF.